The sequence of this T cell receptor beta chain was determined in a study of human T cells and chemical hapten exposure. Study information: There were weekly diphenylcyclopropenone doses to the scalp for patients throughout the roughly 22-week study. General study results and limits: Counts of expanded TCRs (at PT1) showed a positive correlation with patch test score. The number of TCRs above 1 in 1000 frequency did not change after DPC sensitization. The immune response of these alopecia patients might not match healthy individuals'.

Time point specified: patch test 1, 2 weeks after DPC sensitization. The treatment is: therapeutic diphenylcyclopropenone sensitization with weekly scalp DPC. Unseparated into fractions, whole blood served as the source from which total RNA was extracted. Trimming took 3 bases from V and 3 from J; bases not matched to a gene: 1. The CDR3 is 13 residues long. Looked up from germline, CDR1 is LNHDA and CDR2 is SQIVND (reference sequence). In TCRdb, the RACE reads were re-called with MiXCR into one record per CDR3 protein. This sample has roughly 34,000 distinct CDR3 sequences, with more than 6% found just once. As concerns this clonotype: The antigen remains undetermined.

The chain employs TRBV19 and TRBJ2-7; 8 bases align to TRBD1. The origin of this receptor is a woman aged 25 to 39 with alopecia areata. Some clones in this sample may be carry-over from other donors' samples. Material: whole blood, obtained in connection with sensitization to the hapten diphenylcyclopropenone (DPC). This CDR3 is CASSMTGDYEQYF. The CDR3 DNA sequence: TGTGCCAGTAGTATGACAGGGGACTACGAGCAGTACTTC.